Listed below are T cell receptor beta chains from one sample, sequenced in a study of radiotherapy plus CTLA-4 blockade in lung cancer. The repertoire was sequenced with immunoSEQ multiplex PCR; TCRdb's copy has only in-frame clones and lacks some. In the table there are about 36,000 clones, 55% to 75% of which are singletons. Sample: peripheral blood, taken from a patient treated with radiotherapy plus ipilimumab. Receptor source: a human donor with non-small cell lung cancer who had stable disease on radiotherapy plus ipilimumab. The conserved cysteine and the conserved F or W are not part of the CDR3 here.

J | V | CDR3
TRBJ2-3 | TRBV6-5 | ASRAQGTDTQY
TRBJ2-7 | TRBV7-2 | ASSPRTSGGNRVHEQY
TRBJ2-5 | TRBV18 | ASSPSLLETQY
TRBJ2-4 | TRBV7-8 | ASSSGTSVNIQY
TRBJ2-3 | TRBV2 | ASSPPLAESYTDTQY
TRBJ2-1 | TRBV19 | ASRKAGTGDYNEQF
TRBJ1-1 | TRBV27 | ASSSYSGRTEAF
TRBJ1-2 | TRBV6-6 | ASTPGQPYGYT
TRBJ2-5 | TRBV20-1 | SGRQGGTQY
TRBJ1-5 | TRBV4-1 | ASSQERDQPQH
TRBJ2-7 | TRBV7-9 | ASSHRTGREQY
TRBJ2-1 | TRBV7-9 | ASSKGTGTSDRNEQF
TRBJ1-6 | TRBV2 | ASSMTGLVDSPLH
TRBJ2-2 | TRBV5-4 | ASSSRRSTGELF
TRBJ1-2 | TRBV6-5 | ASSSLGGGFGYT
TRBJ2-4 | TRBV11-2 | ASSFLAAADIQY